Given below is one T cell receptor beta chain in context. Its antigen is not known. CDR1 WSHSY and CDR2 SAAADI come from the germline V gene. The CDR3 is 17 amino acids. The trim removed 2 bases at V and 4 bases at J, leaving 10 bases unmatched. The sample is drawn from a study of early stage breast cancer tumors. Study context: Each sample averaged about 9.4-fold read coverage. Overall study results and limits: Bulk DNA sequencing of unsorted cells missed chain pairing and markers. Blood repertoires resembled normal breast more than tumor. Tumors had about 2.4-fold higher T cell density and higher clonality than adjacent normal breast tissue.

Generated by immunoSEQ multiplex PCR, the TCRdb table keeps only in-frame clones and is missing some. The sample lists more than 55,000 clones, approximately 80% seen once, with 4.7% in the top ten. The V and J genes are TRBV10-2 and TRBJ2-7; TRBD2 agrees at 11 bases. This receptor was identified in a person aged 35-55 years with breast cancer. Sequencing used blood. The CDR3 spells CASSERASGRYGYEQYF. The CDR3 nucleotides are TGCGCCAGCAGTGAGAGGGCTAGCGGGAGGTATGGGTACGAGCAGTACTTC.